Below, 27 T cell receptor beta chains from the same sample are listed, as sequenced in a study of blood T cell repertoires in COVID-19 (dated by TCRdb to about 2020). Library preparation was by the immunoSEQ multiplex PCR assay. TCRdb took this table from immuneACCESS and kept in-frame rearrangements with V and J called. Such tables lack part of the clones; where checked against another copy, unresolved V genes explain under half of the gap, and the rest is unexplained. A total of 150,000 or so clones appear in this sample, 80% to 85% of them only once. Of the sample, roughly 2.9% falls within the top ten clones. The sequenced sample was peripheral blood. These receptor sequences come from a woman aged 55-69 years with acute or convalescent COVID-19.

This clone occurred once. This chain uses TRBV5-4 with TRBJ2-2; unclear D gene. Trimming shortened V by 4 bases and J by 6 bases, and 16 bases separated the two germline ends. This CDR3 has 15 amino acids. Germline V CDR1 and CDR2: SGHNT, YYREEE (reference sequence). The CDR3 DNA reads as TGTGCCAGCAGCGCCGACTCTCTCGGGTCCGGGGAGCTGTTTTTT. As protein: CASSADSLGSGELFF.

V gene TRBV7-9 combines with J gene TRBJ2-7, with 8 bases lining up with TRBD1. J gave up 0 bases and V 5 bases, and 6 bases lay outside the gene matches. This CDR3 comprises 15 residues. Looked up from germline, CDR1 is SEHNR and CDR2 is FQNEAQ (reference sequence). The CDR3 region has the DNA TGTGCCAGCAGCATCAGGACAGGGAGCTCCTACGAGCAGTACTTC. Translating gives CASSIRTGSSYEQYF.

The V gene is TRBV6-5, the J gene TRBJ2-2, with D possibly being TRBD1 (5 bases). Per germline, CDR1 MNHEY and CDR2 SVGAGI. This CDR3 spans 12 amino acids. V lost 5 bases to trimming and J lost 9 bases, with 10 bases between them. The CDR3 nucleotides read TGTGCCAGCAGTCAGGGAATGCGGGAGCTGTTTTTT. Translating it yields CASSQGMRELFF.

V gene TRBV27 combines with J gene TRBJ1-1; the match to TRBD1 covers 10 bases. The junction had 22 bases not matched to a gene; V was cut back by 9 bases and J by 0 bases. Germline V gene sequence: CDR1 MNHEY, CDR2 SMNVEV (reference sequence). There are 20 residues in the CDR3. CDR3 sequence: CASDPGQGIRRRSMNTEAFF. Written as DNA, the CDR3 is TGTGCCAGTGACCCGGGACAGGGGATAAGACGACGATCCATGAACACTGAAGCTTTCTTT.

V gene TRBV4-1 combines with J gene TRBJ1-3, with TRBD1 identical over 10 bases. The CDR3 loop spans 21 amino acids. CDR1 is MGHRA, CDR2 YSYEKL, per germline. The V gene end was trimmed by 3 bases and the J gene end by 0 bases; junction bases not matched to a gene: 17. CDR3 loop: CASSHPLDRGAVRRSGNTIYF. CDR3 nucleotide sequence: TGCGCCAGCAGCCACCCATTGGACAGGGGGGCTGTGAGGCGCTCTGGAAACACCATATATTTT.

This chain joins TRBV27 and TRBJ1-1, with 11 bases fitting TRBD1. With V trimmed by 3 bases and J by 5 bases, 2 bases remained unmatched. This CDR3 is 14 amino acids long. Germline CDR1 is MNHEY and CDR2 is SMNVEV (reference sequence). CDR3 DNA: TGTGCCAGCAGTTTCGGGACAGGGGGGACTGAAGCTTTCTTT. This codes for CASSFGTGGTEAFF.

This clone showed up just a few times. CDR3 sequence reads: CASSGKEGNGSPLHF. For the CDR3, the DNA is TGTGCCAGCAGCGGGAAGGAGGGAAACGGTTCACCCCTCCACTTT. The V gene is TRBV9, the J gene TRBJ1-6; D gene ambiguous. This CDR3 is 15 amino acids long. CDR1 SGDLS and CDR2 YYNGEE come from the germline V gene. The V gene lost 3 bases and the J gene lost 9 bases, with 16 bases spanning the gap.

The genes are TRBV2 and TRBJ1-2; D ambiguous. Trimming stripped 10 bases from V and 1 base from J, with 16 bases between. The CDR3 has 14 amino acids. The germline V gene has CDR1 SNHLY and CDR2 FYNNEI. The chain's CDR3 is CATHAQLLNYGYTF. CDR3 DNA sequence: TGTGCCACCCACGCACAGCTACTTAACTATGGCTACACCTTC.

This CDR3 reads CASSILRQGYNEQFF. In DNA, the CDR3 is TGTGCCAGTAGTATTTTGAGACAGGGCTACAATGAGCAGTTCTTC. The V gene is TRBV19, the J gene TRBJ2-1, with TRBD1 identical over 7 bases. Germline assignment: CDR1 LNHDA and CDR2 SQIVND (reference sequence). The CDR3 is 15 amino acids. J lost 3 bases, V lost 3 bases, and 5 bases had no gene match.

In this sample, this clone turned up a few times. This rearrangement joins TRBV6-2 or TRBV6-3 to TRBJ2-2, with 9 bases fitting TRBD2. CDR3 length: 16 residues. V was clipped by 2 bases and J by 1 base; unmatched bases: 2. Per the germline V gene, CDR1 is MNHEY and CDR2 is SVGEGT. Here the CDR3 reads CASSYRAGGNTGELFF. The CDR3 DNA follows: TGTGCCAGCAGTTACCGAGCGGGGGGGAACACCGGGGAGCTGTTTTTT.

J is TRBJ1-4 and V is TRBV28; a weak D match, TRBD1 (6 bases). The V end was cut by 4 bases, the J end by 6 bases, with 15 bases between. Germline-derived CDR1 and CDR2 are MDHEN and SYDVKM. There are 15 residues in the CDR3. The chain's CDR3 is CASSSPDSSDEKLFF. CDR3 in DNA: TGTGCCAGCAGTTCACCGGACAGTTCGGATGAAAAACTGTTTTTT.

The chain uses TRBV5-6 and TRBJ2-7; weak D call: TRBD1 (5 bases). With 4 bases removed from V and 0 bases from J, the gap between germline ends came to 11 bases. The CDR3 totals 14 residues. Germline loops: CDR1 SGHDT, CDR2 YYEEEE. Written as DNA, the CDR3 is TGTGCCAGCAGCCCTGACAGAGACTCCTACGAGCAGTACTTC. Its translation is CASSPDRDSYEQYF.

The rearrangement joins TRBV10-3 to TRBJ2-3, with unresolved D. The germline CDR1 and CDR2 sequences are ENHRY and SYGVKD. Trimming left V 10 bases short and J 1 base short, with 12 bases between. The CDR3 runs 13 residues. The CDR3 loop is CATLEGGTDTQYF. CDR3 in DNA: TGTGCCACCCTGGAAGGAGGCACAGATACGCAGTATTTT.

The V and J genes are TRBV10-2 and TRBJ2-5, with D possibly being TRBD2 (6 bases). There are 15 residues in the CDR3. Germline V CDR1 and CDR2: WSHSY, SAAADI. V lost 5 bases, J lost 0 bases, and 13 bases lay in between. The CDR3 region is CASSTGTEYQETQYF. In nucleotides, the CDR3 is TGCGCCAGCAGTACCGGGACTGAGTACCAAGAGACCCAGTACTTC.

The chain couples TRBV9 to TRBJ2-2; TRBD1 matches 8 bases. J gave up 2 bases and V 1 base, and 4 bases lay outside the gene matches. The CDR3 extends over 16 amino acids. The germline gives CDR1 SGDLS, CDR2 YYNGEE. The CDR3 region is CASSVRTGSNTGELFF. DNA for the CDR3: TGTGCCAGCAGCGTAAGGACAGGGTCTAACACCGGGGAGCTGTTTTTT.

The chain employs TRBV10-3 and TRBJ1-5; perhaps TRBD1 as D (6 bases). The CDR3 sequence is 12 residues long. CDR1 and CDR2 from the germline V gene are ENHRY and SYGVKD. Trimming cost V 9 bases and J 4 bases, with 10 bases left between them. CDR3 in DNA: TGTGCCATAGGACAGTTAAATCAGCCCCAGCATTTT. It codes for CAIGQLNQPQHF.

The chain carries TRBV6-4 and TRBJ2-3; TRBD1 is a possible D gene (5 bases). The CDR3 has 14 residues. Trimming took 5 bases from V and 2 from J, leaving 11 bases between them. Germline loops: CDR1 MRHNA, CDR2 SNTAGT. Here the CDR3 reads CASSRQGLTDTQYF. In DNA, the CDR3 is TGTGCCAGCAGTAGGCAGGGCCTCACAGATACGCAGTATTTT.

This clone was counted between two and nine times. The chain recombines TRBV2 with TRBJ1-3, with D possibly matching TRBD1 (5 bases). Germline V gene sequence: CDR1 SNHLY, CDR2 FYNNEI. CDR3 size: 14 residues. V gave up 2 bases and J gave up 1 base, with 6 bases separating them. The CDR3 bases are TGTGCCAGCAGTGAATACAGGTCTGGAAACACCATATATTTT. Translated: CASSEYRSGNTIYF.

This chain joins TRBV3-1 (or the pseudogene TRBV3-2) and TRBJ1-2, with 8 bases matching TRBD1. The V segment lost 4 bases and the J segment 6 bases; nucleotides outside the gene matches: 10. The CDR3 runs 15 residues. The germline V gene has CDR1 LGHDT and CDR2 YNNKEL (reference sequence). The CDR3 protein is CASSPRPTGGNGYTF. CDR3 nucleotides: TGTGCCAGCAGCCCCCGGCCTACAGGGGGGAATGGCTACACCTTC.

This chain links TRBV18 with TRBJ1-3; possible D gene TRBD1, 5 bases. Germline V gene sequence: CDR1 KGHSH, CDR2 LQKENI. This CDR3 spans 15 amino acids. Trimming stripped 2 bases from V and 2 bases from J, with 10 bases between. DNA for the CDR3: TGTGCCAGCTCACCAATCCCGGGGGCTGGAAACACCATATATTTT. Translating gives CASSPIPGAGNTIYF.

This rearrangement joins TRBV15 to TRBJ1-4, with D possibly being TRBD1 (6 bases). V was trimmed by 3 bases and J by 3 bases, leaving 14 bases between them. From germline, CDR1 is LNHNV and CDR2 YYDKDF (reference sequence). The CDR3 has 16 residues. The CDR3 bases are TGTGCCACCAGCAGTGGGGACAAAACATCTAATGAAAAACTGTTTTTT. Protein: CATSSGDKTSNEKLFF.

The CDR3 nucleotides are TGTGCCAGCAGCGCCCCCCAGGGTCTATTTTACCCCGAGACCCAGTACTTC. Translation gives CASSAPQGLFYPETQYF. The J gene is TRBJ2-5, the V gene TRBV9; weak D call: TRBD1 (5 bases). Looked up from germline, CDR1 is SGDLS and CDR2 is YYNGEE. Trimming cost V 3 bases and J 5 bases, with 23 bases left between them. This CDR3 region has 17 residues. Full variable domain (rest looked up from reference TRBV9 and TRBJ2-5): DSGVTQTPKHLITATGQRVTLRCSPRSGDLSVYWYQQSLDQGLQFLIQYYNGEERAKGNILERFSAQQFPDLHSELNLSSLELGDSALYFCASSAPQGLFYPETQYFGPGTRLLVL.

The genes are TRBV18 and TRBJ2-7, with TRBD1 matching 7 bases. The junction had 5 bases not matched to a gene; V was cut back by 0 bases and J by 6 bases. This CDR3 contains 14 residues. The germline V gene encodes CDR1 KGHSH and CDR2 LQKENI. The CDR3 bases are TGTGCCAGCTCACCACCGAGCGGACAGGCCGAGCAGTACTTC. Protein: CASSPPSGQAEQYF.

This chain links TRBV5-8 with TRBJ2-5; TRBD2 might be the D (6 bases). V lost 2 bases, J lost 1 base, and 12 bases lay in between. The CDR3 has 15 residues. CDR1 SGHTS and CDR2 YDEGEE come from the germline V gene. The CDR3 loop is CASSFSRRAQETQYF. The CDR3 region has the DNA TGTGCCAGCAGCTTTTCGAGGAGGGCCCAAGAGACCCAGTACTTC.

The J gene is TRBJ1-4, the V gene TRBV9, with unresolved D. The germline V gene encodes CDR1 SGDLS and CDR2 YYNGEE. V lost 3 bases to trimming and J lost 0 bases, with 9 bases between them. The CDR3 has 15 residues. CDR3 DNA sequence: TGTGCCAGCAGCGCCCGTTTCGCAACTAATGAAAAACTGTTTTTT. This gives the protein CASSARFATNEKLFF.

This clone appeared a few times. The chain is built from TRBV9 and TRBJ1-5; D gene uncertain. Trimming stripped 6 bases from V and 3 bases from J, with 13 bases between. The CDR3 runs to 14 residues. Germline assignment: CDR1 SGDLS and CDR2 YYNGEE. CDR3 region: CASTTGSANQPQHF. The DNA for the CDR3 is TGTGCCAGCACGACCGGGAGTGCCAATCAGCCCCAGCATTTT.

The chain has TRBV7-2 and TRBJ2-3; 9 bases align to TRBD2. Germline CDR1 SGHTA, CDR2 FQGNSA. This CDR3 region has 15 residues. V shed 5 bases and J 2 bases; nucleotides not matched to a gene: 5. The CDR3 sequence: CASSVSGGPTDTQYF. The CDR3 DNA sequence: TGTGCCAGCAGCGTTAGCGGGGGACCCACAGATACGCAGTATTTT.